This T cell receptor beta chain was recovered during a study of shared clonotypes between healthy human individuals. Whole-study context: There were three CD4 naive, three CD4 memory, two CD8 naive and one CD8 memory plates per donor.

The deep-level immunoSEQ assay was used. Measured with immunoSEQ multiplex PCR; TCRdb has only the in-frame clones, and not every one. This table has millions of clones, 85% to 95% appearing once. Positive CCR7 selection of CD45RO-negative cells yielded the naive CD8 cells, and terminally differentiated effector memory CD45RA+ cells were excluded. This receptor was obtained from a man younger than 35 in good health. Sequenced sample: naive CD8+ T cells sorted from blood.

CDR3 in DNA: TGTGCCAGCAGCTACTACAGGGATATCATTCAGTACTTC. Its translation: CASSYYRDIIQYF. The chain recombines TRBV11-2 with TRBJ2-4; tentatively, D is TRBD1 (6 bases). The V end lost 4 bases, the J end lost 9 bases, and 13 bases lay between the germline ends. Per the germline V gene, CDR1 is SGHAT and CDR2 is FQNNGV. The length of the CDR3 is 13 residues.